Listed below are T cell receptor beta chains from one sample, sequenced in a study of shared clonotypes between healthy human individuals. Assay used: immunoSEQ multiplex PCR; TCRdb lists only in-frame clones, some missing. The repertoire holds some 500,000 clones, with 79% as singletons. The sequencing input was PBMCs. These receptor sequences come from a woman aged 40 to 50 in good health. Some clones in this sample may be carry-over from other donors' samples. Each CDR3 is given with its conserved first and last residue. Fields, in order: D gene, clone size, V gene, J gene, CDR3 protein, CDR3 DNA. A D gene is named only where the DNA matches it firmly. Not all rows give a size; the values are once, few, many and, for expanded clones, a class.

>NA|NA|TRBV19|TRBJ1-2
CASSLRDRYTF
TGTGCCAGTAGTCTCCGGGACCGCTACACCTTC
>TRBD2|NA|TRBV27|TRBJ2-1
CASSLSLAAYNEQFF
TGTGCCAGCAGTTTATCTCTAGCGGCCTACAATGAGCAGTTCTTC
>NA|few|TRBV19|TRBJ2-7
CASSIAGDSDEQYF
TGTGCCAGTAGTATAGCGGGGGACTCAGACGAGCAGTACTTC
>NA|many|TRBV20-1|TRBJ2-1
CSAVAVEQFF
TGCAGTGCTGTAGCTGTCGAGCAGTTCTTC
>NA|once|TRBV14|TRBJ2-1
CASSQSSAYNEQFF
TGTGCCAGCAGCCAATCCTCAGCCTACAATGAGCAGTTCTTC
>TRBD1|NA|TRBV10-3|TRBJ1-5
CAISETQGVGNQPQHF
TGTGCCATCAGTGAAACCCAGGGGGTCGGCAATCAGCCCCAGCATTTT
>NA|NA|TRBV30|TRBJ1-1
CAWRRVNTEAFF
TGTGCCTGGAGGAGGGTCAACACTGAAGCTTTCTTT
>NA|few|TRBV9|TRBJ2-1
CASSGGGEVDEQFF
TGTGCCAGCAGCGGAGGGGGAGAGGTGGATGAGCAGTTCTTC
>NA|NA|TRBV10-3|TRBJ2-6
CATGSLSGANVLTF
TGTGCCACCGGGTCCCTCTCTGGGGCCAACGTCCTGACTTTC
>TRBD1|once|TRBV10-3|TRBJ2-5
CAISEFDRVETQYF
TGTGCCATCAGTGAGTTTGACAGGGTGGAGACCCAGTACTTC
>NA|NA|TRBV28|TRBJ2-7
CASGPYEQYF
TGTGCCAGCGGTCCCTACGAGCAGTACTTC
>TRBD2|NA|TRBV6-1|TRBJ2-7
CASRASGTTGEQYF
TGTGCCAGCAGGGCTAGCGGCACAACGGGGGAGCAGTACTTC
>TRBD2|NA|TRBV30|TRBJ2-4
CAWSVRGGRVAIQYF
TGTGCCTGGAGCGTACGGGGGGGCAGGGTGGCCATTCAGTACTTC
>NA|NA|TRBV28|TRBJ2-5
CASSSSPRQETQYF
TGTGCCAGCAGTTCGTCGCCTCGGCAAGAGACCCAGTACTTC
>TRBD2|once|TRBV7-6|TRBJ2-2
CASSSPLSGRVRRELFF
TGTGCCAGCAGTTCCCCACTTAGCGGGAGGGTTCGCCGGGAGCTGTTTTTT
>NA|NA|TRBV5-1|TRBJ1-3
CASSLDTEGNTIYF
TGCGCCAGCAGCTTGGATACGGAAGGAAACACCATATATTTT
>NA|few|TRBV7-9|TRBJ1-5
CASSPDSNQPQHF
TGTGCCAGCAGCCCAGATAGCAATCAGCCCCAGCATTTT
>NA|NA|TRBV6-5|TRBJ2-2
CASKFTGDHTGELFF
TGTGCCAGCAAATTCACAGGAGATCACACCGGGGAGCTGTTTTTT
>TRBD2|NA|TRBV10-3|TRBJ2-1
CAISRTSGEVDEQFF
TGTGCCATCAGCCGGACTAGCGGGGAGGTAGATGAGCAGTTCTTC
>NA|NA|TRBV6-1|TRBJ2-5
CASSEIGLDSKETQYF
TGTGCCAGCAGTGAAATTGGACTCGACAGCAAAGAGACCCAGTACTTC
>TRBD2|NA|TRBV6-4|TRBJ2-1
CASSGGTSGSSYNEQFF
TGTGCCAGCAGTGGCGGGACTAGCGGAAGCTCCTACAATGAGCAGTTCTTC
>NA|NA|TRBV5-5|TRBJ2-1
CASSWEYEQFF
TGTGCCAGCAGCTGGGAGTATGAGCAGTTCTTC
>TRBD1|NA|TRBV10-3|TRBJ2-1
CAISRGQDYNEQFF
TGTGCCATCAGCCGAGGACAGGACTACAATGAGCAGTTCTTC
>NA|NA|TRBV5-1|TRBJ2-7
CASSPPRSPYEQYF
TGCGCCAGCAGTCCCCCCAGGTCCCCCTACGAGCAGTACTTC
>NA|NA|TRBV7-2|TRBJ2-3
CASSRPGGTDTQYF
TGTGCCAGCAGCCGCCCGGGAGGCACAGATACGCAGTATTTT
>TRBD2|NA|TRBV19|TRBJ2-7
CASSSPTSGIPYEQYF
TGTGCCAGTAGTTCACCGACTAGCGGGATCCCCTACGAGCAGTACTTC
>TRBD1|NA|TRBV2|TRBJ2-7
CASSGGQGASISNEQYF
TGTGCCAGCAGTGGCGGTCAGGGGGCGTCAATTTCTAACGAGCAGTACTTC
>NA|NA|TRBV4-2|TRBJ2-7
CASSQEAAREQYF
TGTGCCAGCAGCCAAGAAGCTGCTAGGGAGCAGTACTTC
>NA|NA|TRBV7-2|TRBJ1-1
CASSLSGGGTEAFF
TGTGCCAGCAGCTTATCGGGGGGGGGCACTGAAGCTTTCTTT
>NA|once|TRBV18|TRBJ1-3
CASSPPRRNTIYF
TGTGCCAGCTCACCACCTCGGCGAAACACCATATATTTT
>TRBD1|NA|TRBV28|TRBJ1-2
CASSLSQGVGYGYTF
TGTGCCAGCAGTTTATCGCAGGGGGTGGGCTATGGCTACACCTTC
>TRBD2|NA|TRBV27|TRBJ2-1
CASSPISGKGYNEQFF
TGTGCCAGCAGTCCCATTAGCGGGAAAGGCTACAATGAGCAGTTCTTC
>TRBD1|NA|TRBV7-3|TRBJ2-7
CASSLDRAREQYF
TGTGCCAGCAGCTTGGACAGGGCGCGCGAGCAGTACTTC
>NA|NA|TRBV18|TRBJ2-1
CASSLYEGHYNEQFF
TGTGCCAGCTCGCTCTACGAGGGACATTACAATGAGCAGTTCTTC
>NA|NA|TRBV4-2|TRBJ2-2
CASSVGGYTGELFF
TGTGCCAGCAGCGTCGGGGGATACACCGGGGAGCTGTTTTTT
>TRBD2|NA|TRBV30|TRBJ2-4
CAWGSLAGNIQYF
TGTGCCTGGGGCTCGCTAGCGGGAAACATTCAGTACTTC
>NA|once|TRBV12-1|TRBJ2-1
CASSSRLAGEVHNEQFF
TGTGCCAGCAGCTCCCGACTAGCGGGAGAGGTCCACAATGAGCAGTTCTTC
>TRBD2|NA|TRBV9|TRBJ2-7
CASSSGEGRYEQYF
TGTGCCAGCAGCTCCGGGGAGGGCCGATACGAGCAGTACTTC
>NA|NA|TRBV4-1|TRBJ1-1
CASSQVWQLNTEAFF
TGCGCCAGCAGCCAAGTATGGCAGTTGAACACTGAAGCTTTCTTT
>TRBD1|NA|TRBV7-7|TRBJ2-5
CASSYGTVETQYF
TGTGCCAGCAGCTATGGGACAGTGGAGACCCAGTACTTC
>TRBD1|NA|TRBV5-6|TRBJ1-2
CASSLGPGTDYGYTF
TGTGCCAGCAGCTTGGGTCCCGGGACAGACTATGGCTACACCTTC
>TRBD2|NA|TRBV18|TRBJ2-4
CASSPDGTSGRNIQYF
TGTGCCAGCTCACCCGACGGGACTAGCGGGAGAAACATTCAGTACTTC
>TRBD1|NA|TRBV28|TRBJ1-2
CASSLIEETPNRGLNYGYTF
TGTGCCAGCAGTTTAATCGAGGAGACACCGAACAGGGGACTAAACTATGGCTACACCTTC
>NA|few|TRBV11-2|TRBJ2-7
CASSLNRVGEQYF
TGTGCCAGCAGCTTAAACAGGGTGGGGGAGCAGTACTTC
>NA|NA|TRBV20-1|TRBJ2-1
CSAVGNEQFF
TGCAGTGCCGTGGGAAATGAGCAGTTCTTC
>NA|NA|TRBV7-2|TRBJ2-2
CASSFMGMGTGELFF
TGTGCCAGCAGCTTTATGGGGATGGGCACCGGGGAGCTGTTTTTT
>TRBD1|NA|TRBV28|TRBJ1-2
CASSYRGLDGYTF
TGTGCCAGCAGCTACAGGGGACTAGATGGCTACACCTTC
>TRBD1|NA|TRBV29-1|TRBJ1-6
CSLGQDNSPLHF
TGCAGCCTGGGACAGGATAATTCACCCCTCCACTTT
>NA|NA|TRBV25-1|TRBJ2-3
CASSEWDGTSTDTQYF
TGTGCCAGCAGTGAATGGGACGGTACTAGCACAGATACGCAGTATTTT
>NA|NA|TRBV27|TRBJ1-3
CASSMSGAGNTIYF
TGTGCCAGCAGTATGAGCGGGGCTGGAAACACCATATATTTT
>TRBD1|NA|TRBV19|TRBJ2-7
CASSSQGATTYEQYF
TGTGCCAGTAGTTCCCAGGGGGCGACTACCTACGAGCAGTACTTC
>NA|NA|TRBV7-9|TRBJ2-3
CASSFAGYGTDTQYF
TGTGCCAGCAGCTTCGCGGGATACGGCACAGATACGCAGTATTTT
>NA|NA|TRBV4-2|TRBJ1-2
CASSQDAYSSNYGYTF
TGTGCCAGCAGCCAAGATGCATACAGCTCTAACTATGGCTACACCTTC
>NA|once|TRBV6-6|TRBJ2-7
CASSGFDEQYF
TGTGCCAGCAGTGGTTTTGACGAGCAGTACTTC
>NA|NA|TRBV6-1|TRBJ1-5
CASSGGRGAQHF
TGTGCCAGCAGTGGGGGGAGGGGGGCCCAGCATTTT
>NA|many|TRBV5-1|TRBJ2-2
CASTREDYTGELFF
TGCGCCAGCACCCGAGAGGATTACACCGGGGAGCTGTTTTTT
>NA|NA|TRBV7-9|TRBJ1-3
CASSFFDRRSGNTIYF
TGTGCCAGCAGCTTCTTCGACCGCCGATCTGGAAACACCATATATTTT